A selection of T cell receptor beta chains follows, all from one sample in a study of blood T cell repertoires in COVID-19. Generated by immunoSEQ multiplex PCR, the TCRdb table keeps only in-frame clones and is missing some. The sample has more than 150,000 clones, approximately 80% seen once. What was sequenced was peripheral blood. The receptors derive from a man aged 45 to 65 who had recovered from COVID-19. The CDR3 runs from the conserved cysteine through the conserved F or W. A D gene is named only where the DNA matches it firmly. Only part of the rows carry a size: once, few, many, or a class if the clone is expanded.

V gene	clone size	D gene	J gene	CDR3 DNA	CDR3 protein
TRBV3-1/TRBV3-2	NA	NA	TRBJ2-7	TGTGCCAGCAGCCGAAGACAGCCAGAAACCAGCTCCTACGAGCAGTACTTC	CASSRRQPETSSYEQYF
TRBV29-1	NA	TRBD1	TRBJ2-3	TGCAGCGTTGAAGATCCGGGACAGTTTTTTAGCACAGATACGCAGTATTTT	CSVEDPGQFFSTDTQYF
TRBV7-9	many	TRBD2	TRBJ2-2	TGTGCCAGCAGCCAAAGACGTCTAGCGGGAGATAAAGGCGGGGAGCTGTTTTTT	CASSQRRLAGDKGGELFF
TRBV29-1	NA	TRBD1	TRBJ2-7	TGCAGCGTTGAAGAATCCGGGACAGGCTACGAGCAGTACTTC	CSVEESGTGYEQYF
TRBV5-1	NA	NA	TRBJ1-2	TGCGCCAGCAGCCCCCCCTTAACAGGGCTGGCTGGCTACACCTTC	CASSPPLTGLAGYTF
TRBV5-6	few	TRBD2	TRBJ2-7	TGTGCCAGCAGCTCGGAGCTGAGTAGCGGGACCAGCTCCTACGAGCAGTACTTC	CASSSELSSGTSSYEQYF
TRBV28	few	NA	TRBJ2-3	TGTGCCAGCAGTTTTCTGCAGGGTACAGATACGCAGTATTTT	CASSFLQGTDTQYF
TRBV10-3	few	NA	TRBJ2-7	TGTGCCATGGGCGGACCAACTACTAGAGGGGGCTACGAGCAGTACTTC	CAMGGPTTRGGYEQYF
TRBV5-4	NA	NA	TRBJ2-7	TGTGCCAGCAGCTTGGGTGGGGCGGAGTACTTC	CASSLGGAEYF
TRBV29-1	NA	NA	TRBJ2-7	TGCAGCGTTGAATCACAGGTGGGCTACGAGCAGTACTTC	CSVESQVGYEQYF
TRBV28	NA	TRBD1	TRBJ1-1	TGTGCCAGCAGTTTATCCGGACAGGGGAGCACTGAAGCTTTCTTT	CASSLSGQGSTEAFF
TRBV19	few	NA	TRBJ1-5	TGTGCCAGTAGTGGACAAACGGGAGAACATCAGCCCCAGCATTTT	CASSGQTGEHQPQHF
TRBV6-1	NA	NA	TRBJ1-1	TGTGCCAGCAGTGAAGCCCGGGAAGGCGCTGAAGCTTTCTTT	CASSEAREGAEAFF
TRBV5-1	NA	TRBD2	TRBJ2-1	TGCGCCAGCAGCAGGACTAGCGGGTACAATGAGCAGTTCTTC	CASSRTSGYNEQFF
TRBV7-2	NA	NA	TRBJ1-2	TGTGCCAGCAGCTCGGGAGGGCCTGTTGGTGGCTACACCTTC	CASSSGGPVGGYTF
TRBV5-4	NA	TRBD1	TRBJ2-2	TGTGCCAGCAGCCAAAGGGGGCTCGGAGGTGCGAACACCGGGGAGCTGTTTTTT	CASSQRGLGGANTGELFF
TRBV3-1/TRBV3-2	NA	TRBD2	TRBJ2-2	TGTGCCAGCAGCCAAGGCGGGAGGCAAAACACCGGGGAGCTGTTTTTT	CASSQGGRQNTGELFF
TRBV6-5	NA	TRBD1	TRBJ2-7	TGTGCCACTCACCTACAGGGGGGTTTCTACGAGCAGTACTTC	CATHLQGGFYEQYF
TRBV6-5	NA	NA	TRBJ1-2	TGTGCCAGCAGTTACGGGGTAGGGAGGAACTATGGCTACACCTTC	CASSYGVGRNYGYTF
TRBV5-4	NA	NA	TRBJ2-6	TGTGCCAGCAGCTCCCGGTCCTCTGGGGCCAACGTCCTGACTTTC	CASSSRSSGANVLTF
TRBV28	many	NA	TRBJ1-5	TGTGCCAGCAGTTTGACCGAAGCAGGGGATAATCAGCCCCAGCATTTT	CASSLTEAGDNQPQHF
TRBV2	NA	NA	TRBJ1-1	TGTGCCAGCATCTCGGGGGGGTTCACTGAAGCTTTCTTT	CASISGGFTEAFF
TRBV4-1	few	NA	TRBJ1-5	TGCGCCAGCAGCCAAGACGGTAATCAGCCCCAGCATTTT	CASSQDGNQPQHF
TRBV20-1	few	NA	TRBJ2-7	TGCAGTGCTCGGACTACCTACGAGCAGTACTTC	CSARTTYEQYF
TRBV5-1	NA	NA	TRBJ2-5	TGCGCCAGCAGCTTGCAACCTAGGTACCAAGAGACCCAGTACTTC	CASSLQPRYQETQYF
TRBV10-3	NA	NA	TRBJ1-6	TGTGCCATCAGTAGAGAGGGTAATTCACCCCTCCACTTT	CAISREGNSPLHF
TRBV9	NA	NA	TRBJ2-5	TGTGCCAGCAGCGTAGATCTCAGGGAAGAGACCCAGTACTTC	CASSVDLREETQYF
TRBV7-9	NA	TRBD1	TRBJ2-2	TGTGCCAGCAGCGGGACAGGGGTTACCGGGGAGCTGTTTTTT	CASSGTGVTGELFF
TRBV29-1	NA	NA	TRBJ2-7	TGCAGCGTACGGACAGACCGCTCCTACGAGCAGTACTTC	CSVRTDRSYEQYF
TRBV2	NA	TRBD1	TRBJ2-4	TGTGCCAGCAGGATACGGACAGGGAAAAACATTCAGTACTTC	CASRIRTGKNIQYF
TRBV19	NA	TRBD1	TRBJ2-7	TGTACAAGGGGGCCTCCGTACTTC	CTRGPPYF
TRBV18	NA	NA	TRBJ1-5	TGTGCCAGCTCACCATCCGGGACAAGGAATCAGCCCCAGCATTTT	CASSPSGTRNQPQHF
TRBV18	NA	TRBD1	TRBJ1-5	TGTGCCAGCTCGCGGGGACAGGCCAATCAGCCCCAGCATTTT	CASSRGQANQPQHF
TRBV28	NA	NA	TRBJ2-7	TGTGCCAGCAGCCAACATCCGCAGTTTAAGCAGTACTTC	CASSQHPQFKQYF
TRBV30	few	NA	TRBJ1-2	TGTGCCTGGAGCGGGAATGGAAGGGATGGCTACACCTTC	CAWSGNGRDGYTF
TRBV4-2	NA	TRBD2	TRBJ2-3	TGTGCCAGCAGCCTCACTAGCGGGATGAAGGCAGATACGCAGTATTTT	CASSLTSGMKADTQYF
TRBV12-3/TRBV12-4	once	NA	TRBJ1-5	TGTGCCAGCAGTTTGTCCATAGATCAGCCCCAGCATTTT	CASSLSIDQPQHF
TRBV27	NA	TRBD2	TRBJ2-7	TGTGCCAGCAGTTTTGGTCTAGCGGGAGGTGAGCAGTACTTC	CASSFGLAGGEQYF
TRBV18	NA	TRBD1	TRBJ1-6	TGTGCCAGCTCAAGACAGGGGGAGACTTATAATTCACCCCTCCACTTT	CASSRQGETYNSPLHF
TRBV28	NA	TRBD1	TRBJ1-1	TGTGCCAGCAGTTTTTACAGGGGGGGGGTGAACACTGAAGCTTTCTTT	CASSFYRGGVNTEAFF
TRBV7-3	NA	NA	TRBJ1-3	TGTGCCAGCAAGGGGGCTGGAAACACCATATATTTT	CASKGAGNTIYF
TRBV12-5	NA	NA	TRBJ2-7	TGTGCTAGTGCCCGAGGGTCCCGTCACGAGCAGTACTTC	CASARGSRHEQYF
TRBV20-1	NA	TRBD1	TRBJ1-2	TGCAGTGCTAGTCGAACAGGGGGCGGACGCTACACCTTC	CSASRTGGGRYTF
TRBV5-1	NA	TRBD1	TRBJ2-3	TGCGCCAGCAGCTCCCTAAACGGACAGGGAAACTCAGATACGCAGTATTTT	CASSSLNGQGNSDTQYF
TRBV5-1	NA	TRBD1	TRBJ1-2	TGCGCCAGCAGAGCCGGGACAGGGCCAAGTTATGGCTACACCTTC	CASRAGTGPSYGYTF
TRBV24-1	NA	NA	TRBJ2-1	TGTGCCACCAGTGATTCCGGGACACCCTACAATGAGCAGTTCTTC	CATSDSGTPYNEQFF
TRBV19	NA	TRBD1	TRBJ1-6	TGTGCCAGCAGCGCGGACAGGTTTAATTCACCCCTCCACTTT	CASSADRFNSPLHF
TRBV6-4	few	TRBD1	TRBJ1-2	TGTGCCAGCAGTGAAGGGGGCCGTGGCTACACCTTC	CASSEGGRGYTF